These 16 T cell receptor beta chains were all obtained from the same sample, sequenced in a study of blood T cell repertoires in COVID-19. Profiled with immunoSEQ multiplex PCR; TCRdb holds only in-frame clones, not every one. The data show 30,000 to 40,000 clones, 85% to 95% seen once. The material sequenced was peripheral blood. The source of these receptors is a human donor in a cohort sampled during active COVID-19.

This chain connects TRBV27 to TRBJ1-6, with D hard to call. This CDR3 is built from 13 residues. Germline V gene sequence: CDR1 MNHEY, CDR2 SMNVEV (reference sequence). The V end lost 0 bases, the J end lost 14 bases, and 11 bases lay between the germline ends. CDR3 sequence: CASSLSSVRSLHF. In nucleotides, the CDR3 is TGTGCCAGCAGTTTATCGAGTGTAAGATCCCTCCACTTT.

The CDR3 protein is CASSFQEDYGYTF. CDR3 coding DNA: TGTGCCAGCAGTTTTCAGGAGGATTATGGCTACACCTTC. This chain connects TRBV12-3 or TRBV12-4 to TRBJ1-2; unclear D gene. V gave up 3 bases and J gave up 5 bases, with 10 bases separating them. This CDR3 contains 13 residues.

The chain couples TRBV28 to TRBJ2-7; 8 nucleotides match TRBD1. CDR1 and CDR2 from the germline V gene are MDHEN and SYDVKM. The CDR3 covers 15 residues. V dropped 4 bases and J dropped 2; count of bases not matched to a gene: 7. The CDR3: CASSSTGTGTYEQYF. The CDR3 coding sequence is TGTGCCAGCAGTTCCACCGGGACAGGTACCTACGAGCAGTACTTC.

The chain joins TRBV30 to TRBJ2-1; 8 bases fit TRBD2. This CDR3 is 11 amino acids long. V lost 5 bases to trimming and J lost 9 bases; unmatched junction nucleotides: 3. Germline V gene lookup returns CDR1 GTSNPN and CDR2 SVGIG (reference sequence). CDR3 sequence: CAWLSGSEQFF. Written as DNA, the CDR3 is TGTGCCTGGTTAAGCGGGAGTGAGCAGTTCTTC.

The V and J genes are TRBV6-2 or TRBV6-3 and TRBJ2-1; 9 nucleotides agree with TRBD2. CDR1 is MNHEY and CDR2 is SVGEGT in the germline V gene. The CDR3 totals 19 residues. V shed 2 bases, J shed 3 bases, and the junction held 14 bases outside the gene matches. The CDR3 bases are TGTGCCAGCAGTTACGAAGGAGCGGGAGGAGGGGAAAACTACAATGAGCAGTTCTTC. Its translation is CASSYEGAGGGENYNEQFF.

The rearrangement links TRBV7-2 to TRBJ2-7; D gene unclear. The germline CDR1 and CDR2 sequences are SGHTA and FQGNSA. Trimming removed 1 base at V and 7 bases at J, with 5 bases between. This CDR3 spans 11 amino acids. This CDR3 reads CASSLVREQYF. The CDR3, as DNA: TGTGCCAGCAGCTTAGTGCGGGAGCAGTACTTC.

In DNA, the CDR3 is TGTGCCTGGAGTTCAGGAGCGGGGTACTACGAGCAGTACTTC. Translating gives CAWSSGAGYYEQYF. This chain connects TRBV30 to TRBJ2-7; the match to TRBD2 covers 7 bases. V shed 2 bases, J shed 3 bases, and the junction held 7 bases outside the gene matches. This CDR3 spans 14 amino acids. CDR1 and CDR2 (germline): GTSNPN, SVGIG (reference sequence). Using reference TRBV30 and TRBJ2-7 for the parts outside the CDR3, the full variable domain is SQTIHQWPATLVQPVGSPLSLECTVEGTSNPNLYWYRQAAGRGLQLLFYSVGIGQISSEVPQNLSASRPQDRQFILSSKKLLLSDSGFYLCAWSSGAGYYEQYFGPGTRLTVT.

V and J are TRBV5-4 and TRBJ2-1; 8 bases align to TRBD2. Per germline, CDR1 SGHNT and CDR2 YYREEE (reference sequence). The CDR3 is made up of 17 amino acids. Trimming cost V 4 bases and J 0 bases; bases outside gene matches: 9. The CDR3 loop is CASSPRRLAGSYNEQFF. The CDR3 DNA follows: TGTGCCAGCAGCCCCCGAAGGCTAGCGGGCTCCTACAATGAGCAGTTCTTC.

The chain joins TRBV28 to TRBJ1-2; 8 positions match TRBD1. Germline CDR1 reads MDHEN; CDR2 reads SYDVKM. Germline trimming cut 5 bases from V and 4 bases from J; bases unmatched to any gene: 9. The CDR3 totals 15 residues. As DNA, the CDR3 is TGTGCCAGCAGTCCCCGGACAGGGTCGTTCTATGGCTACACCTTC. It translates to CASSPRTGSFYGYTF.

The chain recombines TRBV15 with TRBJ2-1, with a tentative D call TRBD2 (5 bases). CDR3 size: 14 residues. V was clipped by 0 bases and J by 6 bases, with 9 bases between them. The germline gives CDR1 LNHNV, CDR2 YYDKDF (reference sequence). The CDR3 is CATSRDPEGNEQFF. The CDR3 nucleotides read TGTGCCACCAGCAGAGACCCCGAGGGCAATGAGCAGTTCTTC.

The CDR3 DNA reads TGCGCCAGCAGCGTAGACAGGGTGCAGAACACTGAAGCTTTCTTT. Translated: CASSVDRVQNTEAFF. This rearrangement joins TRBV5-1 to TRBJ1-1; TRBD1 matches 7 bases. Germline V gives CDR1 SGHRS, CDR2 YFSETQ. The CDR3 spans 15 residues. V lost 4 bases to trimming and J lost 1 base; unmatched junction nucleotides: 7.

The CDR3 DNA reads TGTGCCAGCAGCTTAGCAGGCGGACAGGGACTAGCATCCTTTAGGTATGAGCAGTTCTTC. It yields the protein CASSLAGGQGLASFRYEQFF. The rearrangement joins TRBV7-2 to TRBJ2-1; D is possibly TRBD2 (9 bases). This CDR3 region has 20 residues. Germline assignment: CDR1 SGHTA and CDR2 FQGNSA. Between the trimmed V and J ends, which lost 0 bases and 8 bases, there was a span of 29 bases.

The chain employs TRBV19 and TRBJ1-1; tentative D call: TRBD1 (5 bases). This CDR3 spans 14 amino acids. Trimming cost V 0 bases and J 2 bases, with 7 bases left between them. Germline CDR1 is LNHDA and CDR2 is SQIVND (reference sequence). CDR3 protein: CASSIEGPNTEAFF. The CDR3, as DNA: TGTGCCAGTAGTATAGAGGGGCCCAACACTGAAGCTTTCTTT. The complete variable domain, with remaining parts taken from reference TRBV19 and TRBJ1-1, reads DGGITQSPKYLFRKEGQNVTLSCEQNLNHDAMYWYRQDPGQGLRLIYYSQIVNDFQKGDIAEGYSVSREKKESFPLTVTSAQKNPTAFYLCASSIEGPNTEAFFGQGTRLTVV.

The CDR3 nucleotides are TGCGCCAGCGGGGGACTAGACGACAATGAGCAGTTCTTC. It codes for CASGGLDDNEQFF. This chain joins TRBV4-3 and TRBJ2-1, with 8 bases matching TRBD2. The CDR3 has 13 residues. CDR1 and CDR2 (germline): LGHNA, YSLEER. The trim removed 8 bases at V and 5 bases at J, leaving 5 bases unmatched.

Only a few counts were recorded for this clone. The chain is built from TRBV7-9 and TRBJ2-3; D is perhaps TRBD1 (6 bases). Germline V gene lookup returns CDR1 SEHNR and CDR2 FQNEAQ (reference sequence). The CDR3 loop spans 15 amino acids. V was clipped by 5 bases and J by 6 bases, with 18 bases between them. CDR3 in amino acids: CASSLQGPLGDTQYF. The CDR3 bases are TGTGCCAGCAGCCTACAGGGCCCCCTTGGGGATACGCAGTATTTT. Complete variable domain (other parts from reference TRBV7-9 and TRBJ2-3): DTGVSQNPRHKITKRGQNVTFRCDPISEHNRLYWYRQTLGQGPEFLTYFQNEAQLEKSRLLSDRFSAERPKGSFSTLEIQRTEQGDSAMYLCASSLQGPLGDTQYFGPGTRLTVL.

In this sample, this clone turned up a few times. This chain joins TRBV24-1 and TRBJ1-5; D call uncertain. This CDR3 contains 14 residues. Germline V lookup: CDR1 KGHDR, CDR2 SFDVKD. Trimming took 1 base from V and 1 from J, leaving 4 bases between them. This CDR3 is CATSDLASNQPQHF. CDR3 sequence (DNA): TGTGCCACCAGTGATTTAGCCAGCAATCAGCCCCAGCATTTT.